The subject of this entry is one TCR beta chain. The antigen is unknown. This entry belongs to a study of T cell responses to AZD1222 COVID-19 vaccine. Whole-study findings and limits: All repertoire sampling was performed exclusively after the peak T cell response.

Assay used: immunoSEQ multiplex PCR; TCRdb lists only in-frame clones, some missing. The repertoire includes about 120,000 clones, about 88% of them detected once, and 3% sits in the top ten. Germline V gene data show CDR1 as KGHSH and CDR2 as LQKENI. Trimming stripped 6 bases from V and 4 bases from J, with 13 bases between. CDR3 length equals 14 residues. Sample: peripheral blood, taken 28 days after the second AZD1222 dose. This receptor was identified in an adult who received the AZD1222 COVID-19 vaccine. J is TRBJ1-5 and V is TRBV18, with D maybe TRBD1 (5 bases). The CDR3 spells CASSPWGMNQPQHF. The CDR3 DNA reads TGTGCCAGCTCCCCTTGGGGGATGAATCAGCCCCAGCATTTT.